A single sample is the source of the 12 T cell receptor beta chains below, sequenced in a study of blood T cell repertoires in COVID-19. The protocol was immunoSEQ multiplex PCR, while the TCRdb copy is restricted to in-frame clones and leaves out a portion. The sample carries 250,000 to 400,000 clones, approximately 89% recorded once. The specimen sequenced was peripheral blood. The receptors here all came from a woman under 40 with COVID-19, enrolled during active disease.

This rearrangement joins TRBV19 to TRBJ1-5, with D maybe TRBD1 (5 bases). V lost 1 base to trimming and J lost 6 bases, with 13 bases between them. CDR1 LNHDA and CDR2 SQIVND come from the germline V gene (reference sequence). The CDR3 is made up of 15 amino acids. The CDR3 loop is CASSIVTTGGQPQHF. CDR3 DNA: TGTGCCAGTAGTATAGTAACCACCGGGGGTCAGCCCCAGCATTTT.

This clone was counted only a few times. The chain has TRBV2 and TRBJ1-3, with D perhaps matching TRBD1 (6 bases). V was cut by 6 bases and J by 9 bases, with 18 bases left in between. Germline V gene lookup returns CDR1 SNHLY and CDR2 FYNNEI. This CDR3 has 14 amino acids. The chain's CDR3 is CASSELQGFPTIYF. CDR3 bases: TGTGCCAGCAGCGAACTACAGGGATTTCCCACCATATATTTT.

The chain combines TRBV10-3 with TRBJ2-7; 10 nucleotides match TRBD1. The CDR3 consists of 12 residues. After removal of 6 bases from V and 5 bases from J, the junction contained 1 base not matched to a gene. Germline-derived CDR1 and CDR2 are ENHRY and SYGVKD. CDR3 protein: CAIRGTGDEQYV. The CDR3, as DNA: TGTGCCATCAGGGGGACAGGGGACGAGCAGTACGTC.

The gene calls are TRBV7-2 and TRBJ1-2, with D tentatively TRBD1 (5 bases). The CDR3 is 16 amino acids. V was cut by 1 base and J by 4 bases, with 16 bases left in between. Germline V gives CDR1 SGHTA, CDR2 FQGNSA. The CDR3 sequence is CASSLGYGDSSYGYTF. Written as DNA, the CDR3 is TGTGCCAGCAGCTTAGGTTACGGGGACTCCAGCTATGGCTACACCTTC.

The J gene is TRBJ1-4, the V gene TRBV4-1; maybe TRBD1 (5 bases). The CDR3 is 14 amino acids. From germline, CDR1 is MGHRA and CDR2 YSYEKL. Trimming pared 4 bases from V and 6 bases from J, leaving 12 bases between. Here the CDR3 DNA reads TGCGCCAGCAGCCGCGCGAAGGGGTATGAAAAACTGTTTTTT. It yields the protein CASSRAKGYEKLFF.

This rearrangement joins TRBV5-6 to TRBJ1-6, with 9 bases matching TRBD1. V shed 4 bases and J 6 bases; nucleotides not matched to a gene: 8. Germline-derived CDR1 and CDR2 are SGHDT and YYEEEE. CDR3 size: 16 residues. The CDR3 nucleotides read TGTGCCAGCAGCCCACGGACAGGGGCCTTTAATTCACCCCTCCACTTT. Translation gives CASSPRTGAFNSPLHF.

This chain connects TRBV5-1 to TRBJ1-2; D unclear. V lost 5 bases and J 8 bases, leaving 28 bases between the germline ends. Germline assignment: CDR1 SGHRS and CDR2 YFSETQ. The CDR3 length is 17 residues. This CDR3 is CASSYSPDGALLKGYTF. DNA of the CDR3: TGCGCCAGCAGTTACAGCCCTGACGGCGCCCTTTTAAAAGGCTACACCTTC.

The V gene is TRBV3-1 (or the pseudogene TRBV3-2), the J gene TRBJ2-2; 12 bases fit TRBD2. CDR1 is LGHDT and CDR2 is YNNKEL in the germline V gene (reference sequence). V trimming: 3 bases; J trimming: 4 bases; junction bases outside the gene matches: 12. The CDR3 extends over 19 amino acids. CDR3 DNA: TGTGCCAGCAGCCAGGATTCCCTAGGACTAGCGGGGAGCACCGGGGAGCTGTTTTTT. Translated, it gives CASSQDSLGLAGSTGELFF.

This chain joins TRBV19 and TRBJ2-2; 9 bases align to TRBD1. The J segment lost 3 bases and the V segment lost 3 bases, leaving 5 bases of the junction unmatched. Germline lookup yields CDR1 LNHDA and CDR2 SQIVND (reference sequence). The CDR3 has 16 amino acids. Here the CDR3 DNA reads TGTGCCAGTAGTATCGGGACAGGGATGGACACCGGGGAGCTGTTTTTT. Its protein is CASSIGTGMDTGELFF.

The rearrangement joins TRBV11-3 to TRBJ2-5; D unresolved. Per the germline V gene, CDR1 is SGHNT and CDR2 is YENEEA. V lost 4 bases and J lost 1, with 10 bases in between. This CDR3 contains 14 residues. For the CDR3, the DNA is TGTGCCAGCAGCTCTACGTCGTCCCAAGAGACCCAGTACTTC. Its translation: CASSSTSSQETQYF.

The chain carries TRBV19 and TRBJ1-2; no reliable D call. The CDR3 is 14 residues long. The germline gives CDR1 LNHDA, CDR2 SQIVND (reference sequence). V lost 5 bases to trimming and J lost 4 bases, with 14 bases between them. The CDR3 here is CASSSAVGGYGYTF. The CDR3 nucleotides are TGTGCCAGTAGTTCAGCCGTGGGAGGCTATGGCTACACCTTC.

This clone has a handful of counts. The chain has TRBV7-8 and TRBJ1-4, with 12 bases lining up with TRBD1. Trimming removed 11 bases from V and 4 bases from J; junction bases left unmatched: 11. Germline V gene lookup returns CDR1 SGHVS and CDR2 FQNEAQ. This CDR3 contains 16 residues. The CDR3 loop is CASLAGTGGRNEKLFF. The CDR3, as DNA: TGTGCCTCCCTCGCGGGGACAGGGGGCCGTAATGAAAAACTGTTTTTT.